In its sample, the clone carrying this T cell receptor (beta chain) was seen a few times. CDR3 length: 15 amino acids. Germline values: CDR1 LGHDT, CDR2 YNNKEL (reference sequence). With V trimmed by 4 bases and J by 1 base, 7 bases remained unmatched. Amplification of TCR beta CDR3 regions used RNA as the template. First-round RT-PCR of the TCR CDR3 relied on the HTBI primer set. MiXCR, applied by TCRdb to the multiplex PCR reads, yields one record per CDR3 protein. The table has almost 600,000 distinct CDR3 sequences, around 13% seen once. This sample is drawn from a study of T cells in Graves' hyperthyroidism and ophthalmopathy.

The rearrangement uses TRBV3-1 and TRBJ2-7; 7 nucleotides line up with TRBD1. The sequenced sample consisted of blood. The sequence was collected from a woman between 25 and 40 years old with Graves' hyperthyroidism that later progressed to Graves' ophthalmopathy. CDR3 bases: TGTGCCAGCAGCCCCCCAAGGGGGCGATCCTACGAGCAGTACTTC. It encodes CASSPPRGRSYEQYF.